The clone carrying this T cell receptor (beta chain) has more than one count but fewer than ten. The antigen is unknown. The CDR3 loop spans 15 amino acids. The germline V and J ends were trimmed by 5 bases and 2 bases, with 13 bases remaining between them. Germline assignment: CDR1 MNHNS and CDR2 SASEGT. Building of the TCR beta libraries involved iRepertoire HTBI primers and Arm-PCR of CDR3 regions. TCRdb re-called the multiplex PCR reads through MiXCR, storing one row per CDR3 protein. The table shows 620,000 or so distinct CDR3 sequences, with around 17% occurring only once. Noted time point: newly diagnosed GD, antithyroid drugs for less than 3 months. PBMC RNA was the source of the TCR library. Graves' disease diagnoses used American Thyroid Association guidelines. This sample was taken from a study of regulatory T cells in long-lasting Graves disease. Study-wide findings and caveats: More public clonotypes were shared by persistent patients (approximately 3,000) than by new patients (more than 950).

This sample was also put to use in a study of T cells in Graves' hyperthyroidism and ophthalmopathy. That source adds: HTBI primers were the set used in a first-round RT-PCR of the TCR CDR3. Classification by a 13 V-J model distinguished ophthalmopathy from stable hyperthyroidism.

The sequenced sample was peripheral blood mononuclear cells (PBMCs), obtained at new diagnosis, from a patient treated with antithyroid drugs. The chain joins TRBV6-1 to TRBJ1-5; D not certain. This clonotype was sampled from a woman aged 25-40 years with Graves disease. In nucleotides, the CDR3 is TGTGCCAGCAGTACCGACGGGCGCGGCAATCAGCCCCAGCATTTT. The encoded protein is CASSTDGRGNQPQHF.